This T cell receptor beta chain was obtained from a study of cytomegalovirus exposure and HLA in healthy donors. Study results and limitations: Fewer N-insertions than the 666-donor mean were reportedly shown by an Asian-associated ancestry cluster in a later analysis.

Looked up from germline, CDR1 is SGHTA and CDR2 is FQGNSA. This CDR3 is 17 amino acids long. V shed 2 bases and J shed 0 bases, with 14 bases lying between them. With regard to this clone: Its antigen is unidentified.

The study ran its PCR with 60 Vbeta and 13 Jbeta primers. Clones were sequenced by immunoSEQ multiplex PCR, and TCRdb holds only the in-frame ones, with some missing. This repertoire shows roughly 160,000 clones, 60% to 85% found once; its top ten account for about 3.4%. The sample comprised PBMCs. The genes are TRBV7-2 and TRBJ1-3; D gene uncertain. This TCR came from a woman aged 45-65 years in good health and CMV-seropositive. CDR3 nucleotide sequence: TGTGCCAGCAGCTTAAGTTCGTCGCGTGGCTCTGGAAACACCATATATTTT. This encodes CASSLSSSRGSGNTIYF.